A single T cell receptor (beta chain) is shown here with its context. This clone's antigen is unknown. There are no base qualities to consult, and no much larger clone falls within one base. These data originate in a study of T cell clonotyping in hematopoietic cell transplantation (dated by TCRdb to about 2021). Concerning the study at large: Pretransplant samples from recipients were collected after cytoreduction. A total of 150 or so blood samples were gathered in the study from under 40 consecutive transplant recipients along with their related donors. Recruitment of patients ran from late 2015 to early 2017, and follow-up continued until September 2020 or until death. Summary of the overall study and its limitations: Broader posttransplant TCR repertoire diversity was predicted by donor and pretransplant recipient Inverse Simpson Index values. After transplant, TCR diversity in recipients dropped, and pathologically expanded clonotypes increased progressively from day 30 to day 180. Just a small fraction of recipient repertoires overlapped with donor repertoires, and more than 95% appeared de novo at the given depth. Sample size was limited, and cells were not sorted, so CD4 and CD8 repertoire contributions could not be separated.

With the immunoSEQ assay, which is a bias-controlled multiplex PCR relying on V- and J-specific primers, TCR beta CDR3 regions were amplified from genomic DNA. A second PCR step added a proprietary barcode and Illumina adapter sequences to the CDR3 amplicons. An Illumina MiSeq instrument was used to sequence the CDR3 libraries. Turning to the authors' computational methods: Export and quality control were performed with immunoSEQ Analyzer 3.0, and downstream analyses were performed with R Bioconductor and Immunarch. Only productive rearrangements within the normalized downsampled data set were used in the calculation of repertoire metrics. Pathologically expanded clonotypes were defined as those larger than 5 templates in the normalized cohort. Repertoire diversity was measured with the Inverse Simpson Index. To capture all clonotypes, CMV-specificity analyses were performed on the non-normalized data set. Here the immuneACCESS table is served through TCRdb, limited to in-frame sequences with V and J called. Missing clones are a known gap in these copies; in checked studies unresolved V genes cover under half, and the rest lacks a known reason. For V, J and clone size, that table is used; D and trimming come from the DNA. The sample records 25,000 to 30,000 clones, roughly 84% of which are singletons. The top ten hold around 1.8% of the sample.

The label giving this sample's time point can be read as: recipient sample about 28 days before transplant, after cytoreduction. Blood from recipients was drawn roughly 28 days before transplant, then again at days 30, 100 and 180 after transplant. Nuclei Lysis Solution was used to extract genomic DNA from fresh or cryopreserved unfractionated peripheral blood mononuclear cells. The source is a man in his forties with acute myeloid leukemia. Some clones in this sample may be carry-over from other donors' samples. The material was peripheral blood mononuclear cells, obtained before stem cell transplant.

The CDR3 corresponds to CASSQEGQRVDYGYTF. The sequenced DNA is TGCGCCAGCAGCCAAGAAGGACAGAGGGTTGACTATGGCTACACCTTC. Recombination connected TRBV4-3 to TRBJ1-2; a tentative D call is TRBD1 (6 bases match). The CDR3, from cysteine to phenylalanine, totals 16 residues. Only CDR3 DNA remains: 48 bases, in frame from the first base. V is pared back by 0 bases and J by 3 bases, with 14 bases lying between the germline termini. As encoded in the germline V gene, CDR1 is LGHNA while CDR2 is YSLEER.